This T cell receptor (beta chain) was observed in a study of somatic mutations in cytotoxic T cells in rheumatoid arthritis (dated by TCRdb to 2017 to 2019). Notes on the research overall: A FACSAria II or Sony SH800 was used to flow-sort some V beta antibody-stained T-cell populations at nearly 100% purity, and TCRB sequencing was also done on sorted V beta1+ cells. Whether expanded CD8+ T-cell clones in untreated, newly diagnosed rheumatoid arthritis carry somatic mutations was the study question, and clonality was characterized with TCRB deep sequencing. A total of 65 to 70 rheumatoid arthritis patients and over 15 healthy controls underwent TCRB deep sequencing. Patients and controls did not essentially differ in median age, which was nearly identical between the groups.

Concerning this clone: Its antigen target is currently unknown. No much larger clone is present one base from it, and per-base qualities are unavailable.

Sequencing of TCRB CDR3 was done on genomic DNA with the immunoSEQ assay. The authors processed their data as follows. Only productive TCRB rearrangements were included in the analyses. Clonality was expressed as a Shannon entropy-based productive clonality index, with each clone defined by a unique TCRB CDR3 sequence. Repertoire overlap for a pair of samples was computed from each clone's template counts relative to total templates per sample. A correlation with a Spearman r of roughly 0.61 was found between V-gene usage by flow cytometry and V-gene usage by TCRB sequencing. The table was pulled from immuneACCESS by TCRdb, which kept in-frame rearrangements only. Such tables lose some clones; where checked, under half of the loss comes from unresolved V genes, and the rest has no known cause. Clone size and V and J calls were adopted from that table, with D and trimming inferred from the DNA. The sample data list approximately 9,400 clones, and around 74% of these were observed just once. Clones ranked in the top ten supply about 20% of the sample.

The full study reports these points: Several identical CD8+ TCRB sequences were found in both blood and synovial fluid, and in about an eighth of the roughly 60 patients the largest CD8+ clone exceeded 20% of CD8+ cells. CD8+ T-cell clonality did not differ significantly between rheumatoid arthritis patients and age-matched healthy controls. The expanded CD8+ clones had unknown antigen targets, and not appearing in virus-specific databases did not rule out that they were virus-specific. An increase of CD8+ clonality with age was seen in patients (Spearman r of about 0.45) but not in healthy controls. No adjustment for multiple comparisons was made for the slight TRBV07 underrepresentation in patients.

The V and J ends are trimmed by 6 bases and 2 bases, leaving 15 bases between them. The cysteine opens and the phenylalanine closes a CDR3 of 15 amino acids. The entry retains the CDR3 DNA only, 45 bases that are in frame from base 1. According to the germline V gene (reference sequence), CDR1 reads SEHNR and CDR2 reads FQNEAQ. With a median age of 56 years (range about 21-70) and approximately 53% female, the healthy controls consisted of about 20 blood donors whose buffy coats were used. Flow cytometry confirmed the purity of CD4+ and CD8+ cells that had been isolated by positive magnetic bead selection on an AutoMACS. Peripheral blood mononuclear cells were obtained using density gradient separation with Ficoll-Paque PLUS. Nucleospin Tissue or Tissue XS kits were used to extract DNA from CD4-enriched, CD8-enriched or PBMC samples, and a Qubit 2.0 fluorometer was used for quantification.

The sequenced material came from CD8+ T cells sorted from blood. The chain is assembled from TRBV7-9 and TRBJ2-3, with TRBD1 as a weak D call on 7 bases. This TCR was sampled from a man aged 50 to 59 in good health. The CDR3 loop reads CASRGGQSFTDTQYF. The nucleotide sequence reads as follows: TGTGCCAGCAGGGGGGGACAGTCTTTCACAGATACGCAGTATTTT. Where the CDR3 stops, the reference TRBV7-9 and TRBJ2-3 genes take over; the full variable domain is DTGVSQNPRHKITKRGQNVTFRCDPISEHNRLYWYRQTLGQGPEFLTYFQNEAQLEKSRLLSDRFSAERPKGSFSTLEIQRTEQGDSAMYLCASRGGQSFTDTQYFGPGTRLTVL.